These 11 T cell receptor beta chains were all obtained from the same sample, sequenced in a study of T cell responses to AZD1222 COVID-19 vaccine. Produced via immunoSEQ multiplex PCR; TCRdb's table is partial and in-frame only. The sample contains 150,000 to 200,000 clones, around 86% of which appear only once. Sequences were derived from peripheral blood, sampled on day 0 of MenACWY control vaccination. Receptors originate from an adult in good health.

The rearrangement joins TRBV2 to TRBJ2-3; D is uncertain. Germline loops: CDR1 SNHLY, CDR2 FYNNEI. The CDR3 has 11 amino acids. V gave up 1 base and J gave up 6 bases, with 2 bases separating them. This CDR3 is CASSEGDTQYF. The CDR3 region has the DNA TGTGCCAGCAGTGAAGGTGATACGCAGTATTTT.

V gene TRBV7-9 combines with J gene TRBJ1-2, with D unresolved. The length of the CDR3 is 14 residues. In germline, CDR1 is SEHNR, CDR2 FQNEAQ (reference sequence). V lost 5 bases and J lost 5, with 15 bases in between. Written as DNA, the CDR3 is TGTGCCAGCAGCCGGGCCGAAGGACTATATGGCTACACCTTC. It yields the protein CASSRAEGLYGYTF.

The chain uses TRBV30 and TRBJ2-3; TRBD2 matches at 13 bases. Losses at the gene ends were 7 bases for V and 0 bases for J; bases not matched to a gene: 4. The germline V gene has CDR1 GTSNPN and CDR2 SVGIG (reference sequence). There are 15 residues in the CDR3. The CDR3 region has the DNA TGTGCCTTGGGACTAGCGGGAACTAGCACAGATACGCAGTATTTT. Translation gives CALGLAGTSTDTQYF.

The J gene is TRBJ2-7, the V gene TRBV28, with D perhaps TRBD1 or TRBD2 (5 bases each). CDR3 length equals 15 residues. Looked up from germline, CDR1 is MDHEN and CDR2 is SYDVKM. V was clipped by 5 bases and J by 6 bases, with 20 bases between them. The CDR3 region is CASSQDRDGRGEQYF. Here the CDR3 DNA reads TGTGCCAGCAGTCAGGACCGGGACGGACGCGGCGAGCAGTACTTC.

This clone came up a few times. V is TRBV9 and J is TRBJ1-3, with D uncertain. Trimming pared 3 bases from V and 0 bases from J, leaving 10 bases between. The germline gives CDR1 SGDLS, CDR2 YYNGEE. This CDR3 has 15 amino acids. CDR3 nucleotides: TGTGCCAGCAGCGAAGGCGTAGCCTCTGGAAACACCATATATTTT. Protein sequence: CASSEGVASGNTIYF.

V usage is TRBV3-1 (or the pseudogene TRBV3-2) and J usage is TRBJ1-1; 7 bases are a match to TRBD1. CDR3 length: 13 residues. With V trimmed by 7 bases and J by 1 base, 3 bases remained unmatched. The V gene's germline CDR1 is LGHDT and CDR2 YNNKEL (reference sequence). CDR3 loop: CASNRGPNTEAFF. The DNA of the CDR3 is TGTGCCAGCAACAGGGGCCCGAACACTGAAGCTTTCTTT.

The chain employs TRBV5-4 and TRBJ1-2, with D uncertain. The germline V gene encodes CDR1 SGHNT and CDR2 YYREEE (reference sequence). The V and J ends lost 2 bases and 1 base respectively, with 3 bases between them. The CDR3 loop spans 12 amino acids. The CDR3 DNA reads as TGTGCCAGCAGCTTTGGTAACTATGGCTACACCTTC. This translates into CASSFGNYGYTF.

The chain links TRBV7-2 to TRBJ1-2; D gene uncertain. This CDR3 spans 14 amino acids. Germline-derived CDR1 and CDR2 are SGHTA and FQGNSA. The V gene lost 3 bases and the J gene lost 5 bases, with 13 bases spanning the gap. The CDR3 nucleotides are TGTGCCAGCAGCTTGACCCCGACAAATTATGGCTACACCTTC. It is translated as CASSLTPTNYGYTF.

This sequence joins TRBV5-5 and TRBJ1-1, with D hard to call. V lost 1 base and J 1 base, leaving 8 bases between the germline ends. Germline V gene data show CDR1 as SGHKS and CDR2 as YYEKEE (reference sequence). CDR3 length equals 14 residues. This CDR3 reads CASSLSRGNTEAFF. CDR3 bases: TGTGCCAGCAGCTTGAGTCGAGGGAACACTGAAGCTTTCTTT.

The chain links TRBV6-5 to TRBJ2-3; 7 bases map to TRBD2. The CDR3 has 15 residues. In germline, CDR1 is MNHEY, CDR2 SVGAGI. V trimming: 0 bases; J trimming: 5 bases; junction bases outside the gene matches: 5. The CDR3 DNA follows: TGTGCCAGCAGTTACTCGACTAGCCCCATAGATACGCAGTATTTT. Amino acid sequence: CASSYSTSPIDTQYF.

The CDR3 here is CSVEDFTSGSYEQYF. DNA of the CDR3: TGCAGCGTTGAAGATTTCACTAGCGGCTCCTACGAGCAGTACTTC. This chain connects TRBV29-1 to TRBJ2-7; 8 bases are shared with TRBD2. Unmatched junction bases numbered 4, after V lost 0 bases and J lost 0 bases. The CDR3 totals 15 residues. CDR1 SQVTM and CDR2 ANQGSEA come from the germline V gene.